This paragraph reports one T cell receptor (beta chain). Its antigen is unknown. The input lacks base qualities; no much larger clone sits a single base away. The data derive from a study of blood T cell repertoires in COVID-19 (TCRdb year 2020). Study-wide context: Collaborator samples came from the United States, Italy and Spain and covered acute and convalescent phases of COVID-19. The samples were drawn from two sources: the first 160 participants of the ongoing ImmuneRACE study, and about 1,300 subjects contributed by 6 global collaborators. A freely available public database, intended as a resource for researchers studying the immune response to SARS-CoV-2, is where the repertoires were released. A de-identified subject ID, COVID-19 status, age in years and sex were almost always included in the sample metadata. The material from the prospective study consisted of cDNA or gDNA derived from T cells, B-cell-depleted T cells, or PBMCs. Where HLA class I and class II types were available, the types were taken from metadata supplied by the sample provider, not from assay-based typing. Subjects who had been exposed to COVID-19, were actively infected with it, or had recovered from it provided the deeply sampled blood TCRbeta repertoires that made up the dataset.

Broader findings and caveats from the paper: Clinical and demographic metadata were provided uncurated, with the amount varying by source and participant.

The V end gives up 4 bases and the J end 2 bases, leaving 9 bases in the junction not matched to a gene. The CDR3 has 16 amino acids, counting the end cysteine and phenylalanine. The read is trimmed to its CDR3 DNA, 48 bases read in frame from base 1. Sequences SGHDT (CDR1) and YYEEEE (CDR2) are obtained from the germline V gene. Each collaborating institution followed its own protocols to collect whole blood in K2EDTA tubes. For TCRbeta analysis, collaborators shipped samples as frozen whole blood, isolated PBMCs, or DNA extracted from either of those sample types. TCRbeta CDR3 regions were amplified from genomic DNA using the immunoSEQ Assay, a bias-controlled multiplex PCR. Per the authors' processing: Nucleated cell counts per sample were estimated from amplification of reference gene primers within the assay. Sequence reads were collapsed and filtered to measure the absolute abundance of every unique TCRbeta CDR3 rearrangement. For each sample, productive Simpson clonality was calculated as the square root of Simpson's diversity index over productive rearrangements. TCRdb took over this immuneACCESS table, retaining in-frame rearrangements with V and J assigned. Such tables are incomplete; in checked studies, under half of the missing clones stem from an unresolved V gene, and the remainder is unexplained. For V, J and clone size, that table is used; D and trimming come from the DNA. Within this sample are 390,000 or so clones, with approximately 90% of them counted one time only. The top ten clones comprise more than 1.4% of the sample.

Sequenced input: peripheral blood. This receptor was identified in a woman aged 30 to 39 with active or convalescent COVID-19. The sequence joins TRBV5-6 to TRBJ2-7; 10 bases in between match TRBD1. The DNA sequence is as follows: TGTGCCAGCAGCCTAGCCGGGACAGGGGTAACCTACGAGCAGTACTTC. Its protein is CASSLAGTGVTYEQYF.